This T cell receptor (beta chain) was identified in a study of OX40 agonist ivuxolimab in advanced cancers. For the wider study: The costimulatory receptor OX40 (CD134) was targeted by ivuxolimab, a fully human IgG2 agonistic monoclonal antibody. Peripheral TCRbeta sequencing aimed to test whether ivuxolimab altered TCR sequence diversity and caused clonal T-cell expansion. Three dose-escalation patients achieved partial responses, one with hepatocellular carcinoma and two with cutaneous melanoma. The paper describes the monotherapy dose-escalation part (N = 52 patients) of the phase I trial of ivuxolimab. Intravenous ivuxolimab was administered to patients every 2 weeks at six dose levels: 0.01, 0.1, 0.3, 1.5, 3 and 10 mg/kg. Patients were allowed to have had prior anti-PD-1, anti-PD-L1 or anti-CTLA-4 therapy, and around two fifths of the dose-escalation patients had been treated with checkpoint inhibitors. Of the approximately 53 patients in dose escalation, about 19 had hepatocellular carcinoma, around 15 had melanoma, 9 had renal cell carcinoma and 9 had head and neck cancer. In the dose-escalation cohort, 70% to 85% of patients were male, and the mean age was approximately 60 years, with a range of roughly 20 to 80. Overall results and qualifications from the work: In partial responders in the 0.1-3.0 mg/kg groups, normalized peripheral clonal expansion was found to be among the lowest, especially among CD8+ T cells. Low levels of normalized T-cell clonal expansion were also seen in some patients who did not respond. At doses from 0.1 to 3.0 mg/kg, clonal expansion was seen in both CD4+ and CD8+ blood T cells between baseline and week 6. After ivuxolimab, more expanded clones were found on average in CD8+ T cells than in CD4+ T cells. Antigen specificity was not determined for the clonally expanded peripheral T cells.

The trial excluded patients who had a history of autoimmune disease or who were on systemic immunosuppression. Peripheral blood for TCR sequencing was collected from all dose cohorts at baseline, on cycle 4 day 1, and on cycle 7 day 1. Samples came from an open-label, multicenter, first-in-human phase I dose-escalation trial of ivuxolimab. Adults with locally advanced or metastatic melanoma, renal cell carcinoma, hepatocellular carcinoma or head and neck squamous cell carcinoma were enrolled in the trial. Before TCR sequencing, CD4+ and CD8+ T cells were separately sorted from peripheral blood. Genomic DNA was extracted from sorted cells for sequencing of the TCRbeta CDR3 region. The immunoSEQ Assay was used to sequence the TCRbeta CDR3 regions. TCRdb's version of the immuneACCESS table is confined to in-frame rearrangements and falls short of the full clone set. An unresolved V gene accounts for under half of the shortfall where checked; the remainder is of unknown origin. This sample has approximately 84,000 clones in its table, and 90% to 95% of those were observed once. The ten largest make up approximately 0.43% of the sample.

About this clone: Which antigen it targets is not known. No base quality values were provided; no much bigger clone lies one nucleotide off.

Source: CD4+ or CD8+ T cells sorted from blood, taken in a trial of the OX40 agonist ivuxolimab. The clonotype comes from an adult with an advanced solid tumor such as melanoma, head and neck, liver or kidney cancer.

The CDR3 here reads CASSNTGEWNIQYF. The base sequence is TGTGCCAGTAGTAATACGGGGGAATGGAACATTCAGTACTTC. The chain joins TRBV19 to TRBJ2-4; tentative D gene TRBD2, with 6 bases matching. The CDR3 goes from the cysteine to the phenylalanine over 14 residues. Only CDR3 DNA remains: 42 bases, in frame from the first base. V gives up 4 bases and J gives up 7 bases, and the segment between their germline ends measures 14 bases. The germline V gene (reference sequence) specifies LNHDA as CDR1 and SQIVND as CDR2.